This T cell receptor (beta chain) was identified in a study of blood T cells in healthy people across ages. Then a second PCR, running roughly 7 to 11 cycles, was carried out with a sample-barcoded 5' primer and a J-beta primer mix. From the 5' RACE reads, TCRdb called clonotypes with MiXCR, one entry per CDR3 protein. The sample includes about 1.1 million distinct CDR3 sequences, less than 45% of them seen just once. Total RNA extracted from each sample amounted to at least 6 micrograms. This clonotype was recorded a few times. Its antigen remains unidentified. Study conclusions and caveats: Relative to aged donors, long-lived donors carried more naive CD4+ cells and displayed higher diversity.

The receptor was derived from a man between 18 and 35 years old in good health. Sequencing was done on a sample of blood.

CDR3 sequence: CASSYGRGQETQYF. As DNA, the CDR3 is TGTGCCAGCAGTTACGGCAGGGGGCAAGAGACCCAGTACTTC. The J gene is TRBJ2-5, the V gene TRBV6-5; 7 bases are shared with TRBD1. V shed 2 bases, J shed 2 bases, and the junction held 2 bases outside the gene matches. CDR3 length: 14 residues. Looked up from germline, CDR1 is MNHEY and CDR2 is SVGAGI.